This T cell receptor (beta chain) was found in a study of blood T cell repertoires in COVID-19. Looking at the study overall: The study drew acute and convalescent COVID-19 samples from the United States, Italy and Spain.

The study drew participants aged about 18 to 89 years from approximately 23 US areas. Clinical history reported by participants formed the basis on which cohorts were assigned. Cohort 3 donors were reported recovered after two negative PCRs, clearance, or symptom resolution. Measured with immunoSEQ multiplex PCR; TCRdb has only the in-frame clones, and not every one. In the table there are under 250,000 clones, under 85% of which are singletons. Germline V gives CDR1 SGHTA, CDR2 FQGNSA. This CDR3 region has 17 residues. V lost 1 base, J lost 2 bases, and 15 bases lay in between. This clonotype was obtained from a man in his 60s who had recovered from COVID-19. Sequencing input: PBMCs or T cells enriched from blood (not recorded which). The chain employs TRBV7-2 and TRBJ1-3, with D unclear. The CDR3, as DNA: TGTGCCAGCAGCTTAGAAGCGAACCACCGCCCTGGAAACACCATATATTTT. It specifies CASSLEANHRPGNTIYF.